The 9 T cell receptor beta chains below were found in one sample sequenced in a study of low-dose radiotherapy and immunotherapy resistance in tumors. Primers used for first-strand cDNA, a TRAV- and TRBV-specific set, covered both alpha and beta chains. Both a constant-region primer and a V-primer adapter served to amplify TCRs across 15 to 25 PCR cycles. TCRdb analysed the reads with MiXCR anew, one entry per CDR3 protein. The data show 10,000 to 15,000 distinct CDR3 sequences, roughly 72% seen once. These receptors all come from a human donor with advanced metastatic prostate, ovarian, gallbladder or colorectal cancer (not recorded which). This table probably holds off-target reads from a library built for another chain.

This clonotype occurred a few times. The genes are TRBV5-4 and TRBJ2-7, with 7 bases matching TRBD1. The CDR3 is made up of 12 amino acids. The germline V gene has CDR1 SGHNT and CDR2 YYREEE (reference sequence). Trimming removed 6 bases from V and 3 bases from J; junction bases left unmatched: 3. The CDR3 DNA follows: TGTGCCAGCACCGGGGACAGCTACGAGCAGTACTTC. This translates into CASTGDSYEQYF.

This chain uses TRBV7-8 with TRBJ1-6; D is unresolved. This CDR3 has 14 residues. V lost 4 bases to trimming and J lost 11 bases, with 15 bases between them. Germline V lookup: CDR1 SGHVS, CDR2 FQNEAQ. CDR3 DNA sequence: TGTGCCAGCAGCTCCGACCGGGATTTGACACCCCTCCACTTT. Translation gives CASSSDRDLTPLHF.

V and J are TRBV5-1 and TRBJ2-7, with D possibly being TRBD1 (5 bases). Germline V gives CDR1 SGHRS, CDR2 YFSETQ. With 3 bases removed from V and 1 base from J, the gap between germline ends came to 14 bases. This CDR3 is 15 amino acids long. This chain's CDR3 is CASSSRQPGSYEQYF. The CDR3 DNA reads as TGCGCCAGCAGCTCGAGACAGCCAGGGTCCTACGAGCAGTACTTC.

This chain connects TRBV2 to TRBJ1-2, with 7 bases that match TRBD1. CDR1 is SNHLY, CDR2 FYNNEI, per germline. V lost 6 bases to trimming and J lost 4 bases; unmatched junction nucleotides: 5. This CDR3 contains 13 residues. The CDR3 nucleotides read TGTGCCAGCAGGGGGACAGTCGGCTATGGCTACACCTTC. The encoded protein is CASRGTVGYGYTF.

V gene TRBV20-1 combines with J gene TRBJ2-3; D perhaps matches TRBD2 (5 bases). Deletions cut 1 base from V and 1 base from J, with 12 bases between. CDR3 length: 15 amino acids. The germline V gene has CDR1 DFQATT and CDR2 SNEGSKA (reference sequence). The CDR3 reads CSARAEEVGTDTQYF. CDR3 sequence (DNA): TGCAGTGCTAGAGCGGAGGAGGTGGGCACAGATACGCAGTATTTT.

The V and J genes are TRBV28 and TRBJ2-1; D unresolved. The V gene lost 2 bases and the J gene lost 0 bases, with 8 bases spanning the gap. The germline CDR1 and CDR2 sequences are MDHEN and SYDVKM. There are 15 residues in the CDR3. CDR3 amino acids: CASSLGQSSYNEQFF. CDR3 nucleotides: TGTGCCAGCAGTTTAGGCCAGAGCTCCTACAATGAGCAGTTCTTC.

The V gene is TRBV7-2, the J gene TRBJ2-2; 7 positions match TRBD1. V trimming: 6 bases; J trimming: 4 bases; junction bases outside the gene matches: 2. CDR3 size: 13 residues. Germline CDR1 is SGHTA and CDR2 is FQGNSA. CDR3 region: CASRTGTTGELFF. As DNA, the CDR3 is TGTGCCAGCAGGACAGGGACCACCGGGGAGCTGTTTTTT.

CDR3: CAISGDTANTGELFF. The CDR3 nucleotides are TGTGCCATCAGTGGGGACACCGCGAACACCGGGGAGCTGTTTTTT. The rearrangement uses TRBV10-3 and TRBJ2-2, with TRBD1 as a possible D gene (6 bases). V lost 4 bases and J lost 0, with 9 bases in between. The germline gives CDR1 ENHRY, CDR2 SYGVKD. CDR3 length: 15 amino acids.

The chain joins TRBV29-1 to TRBJ2-1; 10 nucleotides match TRBD1. V lost 4 bases to trimming and J lost 0 bases; unmatched junction nucleotides: 6. The CDR3 covers 16 residues. Germline values: CDR1 SQVTM, CDR2 ANQGSEA. CDR3 coding DNA: TGCAGCGTTGTATTAGGGGACAGGGGCTCCTACAATGAGCAGTTCTTC. This translates into CSVVLGDRGSYNEQFF.